This T cell receptor beta chain was identified in a study of T cells in Graves' hyperthyroidism and ophthalmopathy. This clonotype showed up many times. Amplified TCR beta CDR3 regions derived from RNA transcripts. The TCR CDR3 first-round RT-PCR relied on the HTBI primer set. A single record per CDR3 protein comes from TCRdb applying MiXCR to the multiplex PCR reads. The data hold roughly 110,000 distinct CDR3 sequences, with roughly 15% observed a single time. Diagnoses used clinical symptoms, serum thyroxine and TRAb, thyroid ultrasound and orbital computed tomography. Germline values: CDR1 MGHRA, CDR2 YSYEKL. V gave up 1 base and J gave up 1 base, with 16 bases separating them. CDR3 length: 17 amino acids.

This chain uses TRBV4-1 with TRBJ2-5; D is ambiguous. This TCR came from a woman between 45 and 60 years old with Graves' hyperthyroidism. The material sequenced was blood. The CDR3 nucleotides are TGCGCCAGCAGCCAAGGCCGAATCGCTTCCGCCCAAGAGACCCAGTACTTC. It translates to CASSQGRIASAQETQYF.